This note documents a single T cell receptor beta chain sequence. The data were taken from a study of T cells in Graves' hyperthyroidism and ophthalmopathy. The CDR3 contains 14 residues. The V end lost 3 bases, the J end lost 3 bases, and 11 bases lay between the germline ends. It was RNA transcripts that yielded the amplified TCR beta CDR3 regions. The TCR CDR3 was amplified in a first-round RT-PCR using the HTBI primer set. TCRdb passed the multiplex PCR reads through MiXCR, listing each CDR3 protein once. The data hold 300,000 to 450,000 distinct CDR3 sequences, with roughly a sixth observed a single time.

The specimen was blood. This sequence joins TRBV12-3 or TRBV12-4 and TRBJ1-1, with D possibly being TRBD1 (5 bases). The sequence was obtained from a woman in her 30s with Graves' hyperthyroidism that later progressed to Graves' ophthalmopathy. The CDR3 coding sequence is TGTGCCAGCAGTTTGGGGGACCGATACACTGAAGCTTTCTTT. Translation gives CASSLGDRYTEAFF.